This note documents a single TCR beta chain sequence. This specimen comes from a study of blood T cell repertoires in COVID-19. Study background: Italy, Spain and the United States were the sources of the convalescent and acute COVID-19 samples. In each case, the material was cDNA or gDNA derived from T cells, B-cell-depleted T cells, or PBMCs.

Method: immunoSEQ multiplex PCR; TCRdb's copy keeps in-frame clones and lacks some. The data show about 410,000 clones, roughly 85% seen once. The origin of this receptor is a woman aged 30 to 39 with active or convalescent COVID-19. Input material: peripheral blood.

The CDR3 reads CASSPGGQGGTGELFF. The DNA of the CDR3 is TGTGCCAGCAGCCCAGGGGGACAGGGAGGTACCGGGGAGCTGTTTTTT. The chain uses TRBV5-4 and TRBJ2-2; 9 nucleotides agree with TRBD1. V shed 4 bases and J 5 bases; nucleotides not matched to a gene: 9. CDR3 length: 16 amino acids. Germline V gene data show CDR1 as SGHNT and CDR2 as YYREEE (reference sequence).